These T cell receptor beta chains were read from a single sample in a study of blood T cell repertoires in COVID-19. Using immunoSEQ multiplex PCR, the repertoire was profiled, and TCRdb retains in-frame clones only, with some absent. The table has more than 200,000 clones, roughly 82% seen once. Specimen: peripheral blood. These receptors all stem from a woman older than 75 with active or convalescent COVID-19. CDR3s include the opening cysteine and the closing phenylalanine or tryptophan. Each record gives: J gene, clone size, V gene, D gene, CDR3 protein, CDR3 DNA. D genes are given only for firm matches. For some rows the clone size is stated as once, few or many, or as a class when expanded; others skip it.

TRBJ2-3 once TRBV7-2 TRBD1 CASSYQTGVTDTQYF TGTGCCAGCAGCTACCAGACAGGGGTTACAGATACGCAGTATTTT
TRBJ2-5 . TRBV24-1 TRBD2 CATSDLGTSEQETQYF TGTGCCACCAGTGATTTGGGGACTAGCGAGCAAGAGACCCAGTACTTC
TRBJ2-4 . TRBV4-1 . CASSQEGFGTQKNIQYF TGCGCCAGCAGCCAAGAGGGATTCGGGACACAGAAAAACATTCAGTACTTC
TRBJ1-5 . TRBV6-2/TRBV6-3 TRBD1 CASSYGADREDQPQHF TGTGCCAGCAGTTATGGGGCGGACAGGGAAGATCAGCCCCAGCATTTT
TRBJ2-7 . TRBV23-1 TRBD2 CASSQLEGLAGVVYLKGAYEQYF TGCGCCAGCAGTCAATTGGAAGGACTAGCGGGAGTCGTATACCTAAAAGGGGCGTACGAGCAGTACTTC
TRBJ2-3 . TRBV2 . CASTAIGPDTQYF TGTGCCAGCACTGCCATTGGGCCAGATACGCAGTATTTT
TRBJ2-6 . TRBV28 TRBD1 CASSLGGAGANVLTF TGTGCCAGCAGTCTAGGGGGCGCTGGGGCCAACGTCCTGACTTTC
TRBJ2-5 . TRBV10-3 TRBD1 CATTTGTEETQYF TGTGCCACCACAACCGGGACAGAAGAGACCCAGTACTTC
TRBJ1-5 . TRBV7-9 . CASSLDAGNGQPQHF TGTGCCAGCAGCTTAGACGCGGGAAACGGTCAGCCCCAGCATTTT
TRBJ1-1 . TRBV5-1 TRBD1 CASSWGQLNTEAFF TGCGCCAGCAGCTGGGGACAGCTGAACACTGAAGCTTTCTTT
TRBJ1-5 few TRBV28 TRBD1 CASSLWEGARGQPQHF TGTGCCAGCAGTTTATGGGAGGGGGCGCGTGGTCAGCCCCAGCATTTT
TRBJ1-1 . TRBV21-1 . CASSKRYREYTEAFF TGTGCCAGCAGCAAAAGGTACAGGGAGTACACTGAAGCTTTCTTT
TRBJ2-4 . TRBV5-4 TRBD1 CASSLTRQGAGENIQYF TGTGCCAGCAGCTTGACCCGACAGGGGGCAGGGGAAAACATTCAGTACTTC
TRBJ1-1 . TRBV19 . CASSVRGNTEAFF TGTGCCAGTAGTGTCAGGGGTAACACTGAAGCTTTCTTT